This entry lists 24 T cell receptor beta chains sequenced from one sample in a study of CD8+ T cells in alopecia areata. After isolation, RNA underwent reverse transcription to generate cDNA as the sequencing template. Some clones are missing from TCRdb's copy, which holds only in-frame ones; the method was immunoSEQ multiplex PCR. This sample has under 250,000 clones, with roughly 57% found just once. The sequencing here drew on CD4+ T cells sorted from blood, taken at week 0. These receptors all come from a human donor with alopecia areata.

This clone was seen only a few times. The CDR3 protein is CASSLDSTYEQYF. The CDR3 coding sequence is TGTGCCAGCAGCCTCGACAGTACCTACGAGCAGTACTTC. This rearrangement joins TRBV7-9 to TRBJ2-7, with a weak D call TRBD1 (5 bases). CDR3 length: 13 residues. Germline CDR1 is SEHNR and CDR2 is FQNEAQ (reference sequence). Trimming removed 5 bases from V and 2 bases from J, with 10 bases in between.

In the case of this clone: The junction differs from germline at one of its ends, possibly a read error. The chain joins TRBV4-1 to TRBJ1-2; the D is unclear. CDR3 length: 14 amino acids. CDR1 MGHRA and CDR2 YSYEKL come from the germline V gene. CDR3 protein: CASSQVGQNYGYTF. CDR3 DNA: TGTGCCAGCAGCCAAGTTGGCCAGAACTATGGCTACACCTTC.

The rearrangement uses TRBV20-1 and TRBJ2-5; D not resolved. Per the germline V gene, CDR1 is DFQATT and CDR2 is SNEGSKA (reference sequence). V was clipped by 3 bases and J by 5 bases, with 4 bases between them. The CDR3 loop spans 10 amino acids. In nucleotides, the CDR3 is TGCAGTGCTAGCATCGAGACCCAGTACTTC. As protein: CSASIETQYF.

J is TRBJ2-7 and V is TRBV19, with D perhaps TRBD2 (5 bases). Germline CDR1 LNHDA, CDR2 SQIVND (reference sequence). Deletions cut 3 bases from V and 7 bases from J, with 13 bases between. The CDR3 has 13 amino acids. The CDR3, as DNA: TGTGCCAGTAGTATGGCTCGGGAAGGAGAGCAGTACTTC. Its protein is CASSMAREGEQYF.

Written as DNA, the CDR3 is TGTGCCAGCAGCTTTGCCCGGGGGAACACTGAAGCTTTCTTT. Protein: CASSFARGNTEAFF. V gene TRBV7-2 combines with J gene TRBJ1-1; D call uncertain. The CDR3 spans 14 residues. V was clipped by 3 bases and J by 1 base, with 9 bases between them. Germline loops: CDR1 SGHTA, CDR2 FQGNSA.

This clone was seen only a few times. The V and J genes are TRBV6-1 and TRBJ1-2, with D possibly TRBD1 on 6 matching bases. Germline V gene data show CDR1 as MNHNS and CDR2 as SASEGT. CDR3 size: 15 residues. V lost 2 bases and J lost 2, with 12 bases in between. CDR3 in amino acids: CASSERDRINYGYTF. CDR3 coding DNA: TGTGCCAGCAGTGAAAGAGACAGGATAAACTATGGCTACACCTTC.

The V call is TRBV7-9, the J call TRBJ2-1; tentative D call: TRBD2 (6 bases). V lost 5 bases and J 2 bases, leaving 13 bases between the germline ends. The CDR3 is made up of 15 amino acids. Germline V gene sequence: CDR1 SEHNR, CDR2 FQNEAQ (reference sequence). DNA of the CDR3: TGTGCCAGCAGCCCTGGAGGGTCACCCTACAATGAGCAGTTCTTC. Protein sequence: CASSPGGSPYNEQFF.

The chain uses TRBV5-4 and TRBJ2-7, with 12 positions matching TRBD2. J was trimmed by 0 bases and V by 4 bases; bases with no gene match: 2. Germline values: CDR1 SGHNT, CDR2 YYREEE (reference sequence). The CDR3 runs 15 residues. CDR3 protein: CASSQLAGGSYEQYF. CDR3 coding DNA: TGTGCCAGCAGCCAACTAGCGGGGGGCTCCTACGAGCAGTACTTC.

In this sample, this clone turned up a few times. The chain carries TRBV6-6 and TRBJ1-3; no definite D call. CDR3 size: 15 residues. V gave up 2 bases and J gave up 2 bases, with 10 bases separating them. Germline CDR1 reads MNHNY; CDR2 reads SVGAGI (reference sequence). CDR3 loop: CASSYMEEAGNTIYF. The CDR3 DNA reads TGTGCCAGCAGTTACATGGAGGAGGCTGGAAACACCATATATTTT.

The chain recombines TRBV29-1 with TRBJ1-3; 7 nucleotides match TRBD1. CDR1 and CDR2 from the germline V gene are SQVTM and ANQGSEA. This CDR3 region has 13 residues. The trim removed 5 bases at V and 1 base at J, leaving 2 bases unmatched. Here the CDR3 DNA reads TGCAGCGTTTTGACAGGGTCTGGAAACACCATATATTTT. It translates to CSVLTGSGNTIYF.

The chain employs TRBV29-1 and TRBJ1-1; D ambiguous. The CDR3 runs to 16 residues. Germline loops: CDR1 SQVTM, CDR2 ANQGSEA. Trimming removed 3 bases at V and 0 bases at J, with 17 bases between. CDR3 residues: CSVEAPVFKMNTEAFF. CDR3 in DNA: TGCAGCGTTGAGGCTCCAGTGTTTAAGATGAACACTGAAGCTTTCTTT. The variable domain in full, completed from reference TRBV29-1 and TRBJ1-1, reads SAVISQKPSRDICQRGTSLTIQCQVDSQVTMMFWYRQQPGQSLTLIATANQGSEATYESGFVIDKFPISRPNLTFSTLTVSNMSPEDSSIYLCSVEAPVFKMNTEAFFGQGTRLTVV.

This clone was seen only a few times. The rearrangement links TRBV27 to TRBJ1-2; D possibly corresponds to TRBD1 (6 bases). Germline V lookup: CDR1 MNHEY, CDR2 SMNVEV (reference sequence). Trimming cost V 3 bases and J 7 bases, with 12 bases left between them. The CDR3 is made up of 13 amino acids. This CDR3 is CASSLAGAVGYTF. The CDR3 DNA follows: TGTGCCAGCAGTTTGGCAGGGGCGGTTGGCTACACCTTC.

The chain links TRBV5-4 to TRBJ2-7; 8 bases match TRBD2. Germline CDR1 and CDR2: SGHNT and YYREEE (reference sequence). The CDR3 sequence is 14 residues long. J was trimmed by 0 bases and V by 2 bases; bases with no gene match: 1. This CDR3 reads CASSLAGASYEQYF. Here the CDR3 DNA reads TGTGCCAGCAGCTTAGCGGGGGCCTCCTACGAGCAGTACTTC.

The chain links TRBV2 to TRBJ2-5, with TRBD1 as a possible D gene (6 bases). Per germline, CDR1 SNHLY and CDR2 FYNNEI. V was cut by 6 bases and J by 1 base, with 12 bases left in between. The CDR3 is made up of 14 amino acids. This CDR3 reads CASSGRGTQETQYF. The DNA of the CDR3 is TGTGCCAGCAGCGGTAGGGGGACCCAAGAGACCCAGTACTTC.

J is TRBJ2-7 and V is TRBV5-1; D is ambiguous. The CDR3 sequence is 13 residues long. V was trimmed by 4 bases and J by 0 bases, leaving 8 bases between them. Germline values: CDR1 SGHRS, CDR2 YFSETQ. CDR3 amino acids: CASSPFNSYEQYF. CDR3 DNA sequence: TGCGCCAGCAGCCCTTTCAACTCCTACGAGCAGTACTTC.

The rearrangement joins TRBV18 to TRBJ1-1; 7 bases are a match to TRBD1. V was clipped by 4 bases and J by 0 bases; unmatched bases: 17. The CDR3 length is 19 residues. CDR1 is KGHSH and CDR2 is LQKENI in the germline V gene. This CDR3 reads CASSRQGPGRDPMNTEAFF. CDR3 DNA: TGTGCCAGCTCACGACAGGGCCCGGGTCGGGATCCCATGAACACTGAAGCTTTCTTT.

This clone was counted between two and nine times. The gene calls are TRBV13 and TRBJ2-7; TRBD1 aligns across 10 bases. Germline assignment: CDR1 PRHDT and CDR2 FYEKMQ (reference sequence). This CDR3 is built from 17 residues. Unmatched junction bases numbered 12, after V lost 6 bases and J lost 1 base. In DNA, the CDR3 is TGTGCCAGCAGTTTATACCCTGACAGGGGGCTTTCCTACGAGCAGTACTTC. This codes for CASSLYPDRGLSYEQYF.

There are a few counts of this clone. The same CDR3 also results from other DNA sequences found in this sample. The chain has TRBV29-1 and TRBJ2-3; 12 bases line up with TRBD2. The CDR3 consists of 15 residues. Unmatched junction bases numbered 5, after V lost 6 bases and J lost 1 base. CDR1 and CDR2 from the germline V gene are SQVTM and ANQGSEA. The CDR3 DNA follows: TGCAGCGTGGAGAGACTAGCGGGAGGCACAGATACGCAGTATTTT. Protein product: CSVERLAGGTDTQYF.

This rearrangement joins TRBV30 to TRBJ2-3, with D possibly being TRBD1 (5 bases). The ends were cut back, 3 bases at V and 1 base at J, with 14 bases in the middle. CDR3 length: 15 amino acids. Germline values: CDR1 GTSNPN, CDR2 SVGIG (reference sequence). The CDR3 DNA sequence: TGTGCCTGGAGCCGCTACTCAGGGCGCACAGATACGCAGTATTTT. Its protein is CAWSRYSGRTDTQYF.

In its sample, this clone was seen a few times. This chain uses TRBV19 with TRBJ1-1; D gene uncertain. This CDR3 is built from 12 residues. CDR1 LNHDA and CDR2 SQIVND come from the germline V gene (reference sequence). The CDR3 reads CATSRLGTEAFF. In DNA form, the CDR3 reads TGTGCAACCTCGAGGCTAGGGACTGAAGCTTTCTTT.

The chain joins TRBV2 to TRBJ2-2; the D gene is possibly TRBD2 (6 bases). V lost 4 bases and J lost 6, with 12 bases in between. The CDR3 sequence is 14 residues long. Germline CDR1 is SNHLY and CDR2 is FYNNEI. The CDR3 is CASSGLREAGELFF. DNA for the CDR3: TGTGCCAGCAGTGGTTTGAGGGAGGCCGGGGAGCTGTTTTTT.

This chain joins TRBV29-1 and TRBJ1-1, with 7 bases fitting TRBD1. Looked up from germline, CDR1 is SQVTM and CDR2 is ANQGSEA. J gave up 5 bases and V 4 bases, and 4 bases lay outside the gene matches. The CDR3 is 12 amino acids. CDR3 DNA: TGCAGCGTTGTAGGGGGCAGGACTGAAGCTTTCTTT. This gives the protein CSVVGGRTEAFF. The full variable domain, completed using reference TRBV29-1 and TRBJ1-1, is SAVISQKPSRDICQRGTSLTIQCQVDSQVTMMFWYRQQPGQSLTLIATANQGSEATYESGFVIDKFPISRPNLTFSTLTVSNMSPEDSSIYLCSVVGGRTEAFFGQGTRLTVV.

The CDR3 sequence is CASSIDTGWNSPLHF. As DNA, the CDR3 is TGTGCCAGCAGCATAGACACAGGGTGGAATTCACCCCTCCACTTT. The V gene is TRBV5-4, the J gene TRBJ1-6, with D possibly TRBD1 on 6 matching bases. Germline values: CDR1 SGHNT, CDR2 YYREEE (reference sequence). Trimming took 4 bases from V and 7 from J, leaving 15 bases between them. CDR3 length equals 15 residues. Together with reference TRBV5-4 and TRBJ1-6, the CDR3 gives the full variable domain: ETGVTQSPTHLIKTRGQQVTLRCSSQSGHNTVSWYQQALGQGPQFIFQYYREEENGRGNFPPRFSGLQFPNYSSELNVNALELDDSALYLCASSIDTGWNSPLHFGNGTRLTVT.

This clone occurred a few times. The chain links TRBV30 to TRBJ2-3; TRBD1 is a possible D gene (6 bases). Trimming took off 0 bases at V and 2 bases at J, with 15 bases between the two ends. The CDR3 is made up of 16 amino acids. In germline, CDR1 is GTSNPN, CDR2 SVGIG (reference sequence). CDR3 sequence (DNA): TGTGCCTGGAGTGTATTGGTGGGGGCCACCACAGATACGCAGTATTTT. Translation: CAWSVLVGATTDTQYF.